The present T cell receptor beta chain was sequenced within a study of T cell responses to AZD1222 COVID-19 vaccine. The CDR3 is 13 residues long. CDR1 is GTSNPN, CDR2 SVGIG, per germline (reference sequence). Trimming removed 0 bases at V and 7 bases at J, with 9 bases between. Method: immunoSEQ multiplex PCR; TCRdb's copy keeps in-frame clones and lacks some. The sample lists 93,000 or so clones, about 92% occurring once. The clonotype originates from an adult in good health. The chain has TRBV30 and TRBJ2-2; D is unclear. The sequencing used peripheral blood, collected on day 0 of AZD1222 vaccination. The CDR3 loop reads CAWSVRDIGELFF. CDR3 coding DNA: TGTGCCTGGAGTGTAAGGGATATCGGGGAGCTGTTTTTT.